These 13 T cell receptor beta chains share one sample of origin, sequenced in a study of blood T cell repertoires in COVID-19. Measured with immunoSEQ multiplex PCR; TCRdb has only the in-frame clones, and not every one. The sample has 81,000 or so clones, approximately 85% seen once. Sequencing was done on a sample of peripheral blood. The receptor source for this set is a man in his fifties with COVID-19, enrolled during active disease.

This sequence joins TRBV5-4 and TRBJ1-5; 9 positions agree with TRBD1. V was pared by 5 bases and J by 7 bases, with 10 bases of the junction left unmatched. The CDR3 sequence is 15 residues long. Germline lookup yields CDR1 SGHNT and CDR2 YYREEE (reference sequence). The CDR3 here is CASSQDRGVGQPQHF. DNA for the CDR3: TGTGCCAGCAGTCAGGACAGGGGCGTCGGACAGCCCCAGCATTTT.

A single count supports this clone. The chain couples TRBV18 to TRBJ2-1; a possible D gene is TRBD1 (6 bases). The germline CDR1 and CDR2 sequences are KGHSH and LQKENI. The CDR3 extends over 14 amino acids. V was clipped by 1 base and J by 5 bases, with 9 bases between them. CDR3 DNA: TGTGCCAGCTCACCACAGGGGACAAACAATGAGCAGTTCTTC. This codes for CASSPQGTNNEQFF.

The chain combines TRBV27 with TRBJ2-5; tentative D call: TRBD1 (6 bases). Germline loops: CDR1 MNHEY, CDR2 SMNVEV (reference sequence). The germline V and J ends were trimmed by 5 bases and 5 bases, with 15 bases remaining between them. This CDR3 is built from 14 residues. In DNA form, the CDR3 reads TGTGCCAGCAGTATTCGGACAGCAAGGGAGACCCAGTACTTC. Its protein product is CASSIRTARETQYF.

Regarding this clone: One end of the junction fails to match germline, which may point to a read error. The J gene is TRBJ2-4, the V gene TRBV7-2; 7 bases map to TRBD1. Looked up from germline, CDR1 is SGHTA and CDR2 is FQGNSA. The CDR3 extends over 14 amino acids. In DNA, the CDR3 is TGTGCCAGCAGGTTAGGGGGCCCCAAAAACATTCAGTACTTC. Translating gives CASRLGGPKNIQYF.

The chain links TRBV4-2 to TRBJ2-1; TRBD2 might be the D (5 bases). From germline, CDR1 is LGHNA and CDR2 YNFKEQ. Trimming shortened V by 0 bases and J by 0 bases, and 9 bases separated the two germline ends. This CDR3 contains 16 residues. The CDR3 sequence is CASSQDGAVSYNEQFF. The CDR3 DNA follows: TGTGCCAGCAGCCAAGATGGAGCGGTCTCCTACAATGAGCAGTTCTTC.

This chain joins TRBV2 and TRBJ1-6; 7 bases line up with TRBD1. The junction had 11 bases not matched to a gene; V was cut back by 6 bases and J by 9 bases. The CDR3 consists of 15 residues. In germline, CDR1 is SNHLY, CDR2 FYNNEI. The CDR3 bases are TGTGCCAGCAGGGGGACAGATGGGCCGGCTTCACCCCTCCACTTT. This encodes CASRGTDGPASPLHF.

V usage is TRBV9 and J usage is TRBJ1-3, with a weak D call TRBD1 (6 bases). V lost 4 bases and J lost 8, with 13 bases in between. The germline V gene encodes CDR1 SGDLS and CDR2 YYNGEE. This CDR3 contains 13 residues. DNA of the CDR3: TGTGCCAGCAGCCACCCCAGGGGTGACACCATATATTTT. The encoded protein is CASSHPRGDTIYF.

Here the CDR3 reads CASSLLTGGNTEAFF. Written as DNA, the CDR3 is TGTGCCAGCAGTTTACTGACAGGGGGCAACACTGAAGCTTTCTTT. The chain has TRBV27 and TRBJ1-1, with 10 bases lining up with TRBD1. The CDR3 has 15 residues. J was trimmed by 2 bases and V by 2 bases; bases with no gene match: 2. Per the germline V gene, CDR1 is MNHEY and CDR2 is SMNVEV (reference sequence).

V is TRBV19 and J is TRBJ2-7; 8 bases align to TRBD2. The germline CDR1 and CDR2 sequences are LNHDA and SQIVND (reference sequence). This CDR3 is built from 16 residues. V shed 6 bases and J 6 bases; nucleotides not matched to a gene: 16. The CDR3 nucleotides are TGTGCCAGTAGCGGGACCCGAGCGGGAGACTTTGGCGAGCAGTACTTC. As protein: CASSGTRAGDFGEQYF.

The V call is TRBV5-4, the J call TRBJ2-1; 8 bases line up with TRBD1. The germline CDR1 and CDR2 sequences are SGHNT and YYREEE (reference sequence). With V trimmed by 2 bases and J by 13 bases, 20 bases remained unmatched. CDR3 length: 17 residues. The CDR3 loop is CASSFPGRTGPSRDQFF. The CDR3 bases are TGTGCCAGCAGCTTCCCGGGTAGGACAGGGCCCAGCAGGGACCAGTTCTTC.

The CDR3 DNA follows: TGTGCCAGCTCACCTGGGACAGGTCGGGAGCAGTTCTTC. It encodes CASSPGTGREQFF. This chain connects TRBV18 to TRBJ2-1; 8 nucleotides line up with TRBD1. CDR1 is KGHSH, CDR2 LQKENI, per germline. The CDR3 has 13 residues. V was clipped by 3 bases and J by 10 bases; unmatched bases: 5.

There are a few counts of this clone. This sequence joins TRBV2 and TRBJ1-2; 7 nucleotides align to TRBD1. This CDR3 is 13 amino acids long. Per germline, CDR1 SNHLY and CDR2 FYNNEI. V dropped 6 bases and J dropped 7; count of bases not matched to a gene: 8. The CDR3 reads CASRITGVGGYTF. The CDR3 coding sequence is TGTGCCAGCAGAATCACAGGGGTCGGTGGCTACACCTTC.

The chain's CDR3 is CASGPGQGTQYF. CDR3 in DNA: TGTGCCAGCGGCCCCGGACAGGGAACCCAGTACTTC. The chain recombines TRBV6-6 with TRBJ2-5; 8 nucleotides align to TRBD1. This CDR3 has 12 amino acids. Germline CDR1 and CDR2: MNHNY and SVGAGI (reference sequence). V was pared by 8 bases and J by 8 bases, with 7 bases of the junction left unmatched.